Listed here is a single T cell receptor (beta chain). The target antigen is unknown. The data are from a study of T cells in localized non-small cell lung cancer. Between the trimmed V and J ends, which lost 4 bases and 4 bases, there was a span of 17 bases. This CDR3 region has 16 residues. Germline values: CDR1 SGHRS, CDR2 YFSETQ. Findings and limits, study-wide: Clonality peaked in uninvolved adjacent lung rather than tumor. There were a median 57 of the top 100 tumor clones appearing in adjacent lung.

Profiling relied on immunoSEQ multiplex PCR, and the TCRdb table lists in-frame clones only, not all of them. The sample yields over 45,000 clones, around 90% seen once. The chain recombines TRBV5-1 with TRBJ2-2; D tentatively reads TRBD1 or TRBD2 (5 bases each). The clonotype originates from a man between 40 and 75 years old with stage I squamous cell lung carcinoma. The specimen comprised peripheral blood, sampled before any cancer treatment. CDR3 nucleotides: TGCGCCAGCAGCCCCAAAGGGGCGAGGGGCACCGGGGAGCTGTTTTTT. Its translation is CASSPKGARGTGELFF.